This T cell receptor beta chain originates from a study of blood T cell repertoires in COVID-19. Trimming left V 4 bases short and J 4 bases short, with 11 bases between. Germline V CDR1 and CDR2: SGHNT, YYREEE (reference sequence). This CDR3 has 14 residues. TCRdb keeps only in-frame clones here, not all; method: immunoSEQ multiplex PCR. The sample lists some 320,000 clones, less than 85% occurring once. The sequenced material came from PBMCs or T cells enriched from blood (not recorded which). The sequence was collected from a woman in her thirties who had been exposed to COVID-19. The rearrangement uses TRBV5-4 and TRBJ1-4; D gene unclear. The CDR3 bases are TGTGCCAGCAGCCCCCCGGGGTATAATGAAAAACTGTTTTTT. Translation: CASSPPGYNEKLFF.